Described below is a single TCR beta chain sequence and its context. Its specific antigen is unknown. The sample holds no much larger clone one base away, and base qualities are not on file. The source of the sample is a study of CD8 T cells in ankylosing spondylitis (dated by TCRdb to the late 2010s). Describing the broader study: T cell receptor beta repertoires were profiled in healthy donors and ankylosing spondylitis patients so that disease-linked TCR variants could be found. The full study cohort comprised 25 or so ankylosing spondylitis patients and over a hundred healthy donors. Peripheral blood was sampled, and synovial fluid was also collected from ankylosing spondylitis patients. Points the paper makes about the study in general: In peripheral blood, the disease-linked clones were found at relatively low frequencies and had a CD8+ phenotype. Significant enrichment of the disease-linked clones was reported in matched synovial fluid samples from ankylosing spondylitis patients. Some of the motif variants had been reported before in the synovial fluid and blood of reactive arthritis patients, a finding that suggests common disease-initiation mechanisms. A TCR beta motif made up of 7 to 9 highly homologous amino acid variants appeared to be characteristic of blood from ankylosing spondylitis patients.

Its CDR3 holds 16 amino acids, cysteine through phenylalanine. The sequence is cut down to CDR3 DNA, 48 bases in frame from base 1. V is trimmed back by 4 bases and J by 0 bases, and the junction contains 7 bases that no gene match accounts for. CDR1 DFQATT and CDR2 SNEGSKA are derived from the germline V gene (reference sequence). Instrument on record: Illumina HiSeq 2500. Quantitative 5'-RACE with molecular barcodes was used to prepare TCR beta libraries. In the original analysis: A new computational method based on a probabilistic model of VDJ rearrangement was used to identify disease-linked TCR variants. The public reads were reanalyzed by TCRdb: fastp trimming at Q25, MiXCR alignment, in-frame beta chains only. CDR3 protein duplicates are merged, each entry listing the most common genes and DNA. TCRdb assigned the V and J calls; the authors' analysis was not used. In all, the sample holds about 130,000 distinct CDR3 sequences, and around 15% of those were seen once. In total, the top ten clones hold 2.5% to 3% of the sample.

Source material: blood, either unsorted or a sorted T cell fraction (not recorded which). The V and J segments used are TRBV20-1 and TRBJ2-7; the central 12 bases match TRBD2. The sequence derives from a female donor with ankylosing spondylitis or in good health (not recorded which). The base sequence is TGCAGTGCTACCACTAGCGGGGGGATCAGCTCCTACGAGCAGTACTTC. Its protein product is CSATTSGGISSYEQYF.